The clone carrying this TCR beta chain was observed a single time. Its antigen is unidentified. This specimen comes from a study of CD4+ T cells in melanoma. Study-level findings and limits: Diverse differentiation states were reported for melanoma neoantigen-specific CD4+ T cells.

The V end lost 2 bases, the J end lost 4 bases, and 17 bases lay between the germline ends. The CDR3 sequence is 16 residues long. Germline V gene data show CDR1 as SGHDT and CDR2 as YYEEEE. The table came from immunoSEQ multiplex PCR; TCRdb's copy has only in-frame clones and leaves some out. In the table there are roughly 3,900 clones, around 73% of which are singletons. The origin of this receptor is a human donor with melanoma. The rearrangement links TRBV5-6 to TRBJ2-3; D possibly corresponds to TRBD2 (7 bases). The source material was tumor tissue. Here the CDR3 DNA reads TGTGCCAGCAGCTTCACTTCGGGGGGCCCCGCAGATACGCAGTATTTT. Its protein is CASSFTSGGPADTQYF.